Listed below are T cell receptor beta chains from one sample, sequenced in a study of T cell repertoires in cytomegalovirus infection. TCRdb passed the reads through MiXCR, listing each CDR3 protein once. The sample lists some 270,000 distinct CDR3 sequences, about 15% occurring once. Material: CD8+ T cells from PBMCs. The receptors come from a human donor in good health (CMV status not recorded). Some clones in this sample may be carry-over from other donors' samples. CDR3s include the opening cysteine and the closing phenylalanine or tryptophan. Fields, in order: clone size, V gene, D gene, J gene, CDR3 DNA, CDR3 protein. The D gene is left open where the match is weak. Only some rows state a clone size, as once, few, many or a class for expanded clones.

>many|TRBV4-2|-|TRBJ1-3
TGTGCCAGCAGCCAAGAGGGGTCTGGAAACACCATATATTTT
CASSQEGSGNTIYF
>-|TRBV19|-|TRBJ1-2
TGTGCCAGTAGTATAGACGAGGATTTCTATGGCTACACCTTC
CASSIDEDFYGYTF
>few|TRBV6-8|-|TRBJ1-3
TGTGCCAGCAGTTACGGAACGGGGGCGGCCATATATTTT
CASSYGTGAAIYF
>-|TRBV6-1|-|TRBJ2-1
TGTGCCAGCAGCGGATCCGTATCCTACAATGAGCAGTTCTTC
CASSGSVSYNEQFF
>many|TRBV7-6|TRBD2|TRBJ2-2
TGTGCCAGCAGCATCAGACTAGCGGGGGGTTCGAACACCGGGGAGCTGTTTTTT
CASSIRLAGGSNTGELFF
>few|TRBV12-3/TRBV12-4|TRBD1|TRBJ1-4
TGTGCCAGCAGCACTGGACAGGGGAGGGAAAAACTGTTTTTT
CASSTGQGREKLFF
>few|TRBV11-2|TRBD1|TRBJ1-2
TGTGCCAGCAGCTATGGGACAGGCGCCAACTATGGCTACACCTTC
CASSYGTGANYGYTF
>few|TRBV20-1|-|TRBJ2-2
TGCAGTCGTACCGGGGAGCTGTTTTTT
CSRTGELFF
>-|TRBV7-9|-|TRBJ1-1
TGTGCCAGCAGCTATGGGGTTGACACTGAAGCTTTCTTT
CASSYGVDTEAFF
>-|TRBV28|-|TRBJ1-2
TGTGCCAGCAGTTTATACAGGGAGGGCCTATTAGGCTACACCTTC
CASSLYREGLLGYTF
>-|TRBV7-6|-|TRBJ1-1
TGTGCCAGCAGCACTACAGCTTTCACTGAAGCTTTCTTT
CASSTTAFTEAFF
>many|TRBV7-2|TRBD2|TRBJ2-3
TGTGCCAGCAGCTTTGGCGGGGGGGGTGATACGCAGTATTTT
CASSFGGGGDTQYF
>many|TRBV12-3/TRBV12-4|TRBD1|TRBJ2-7
TGTGCCAGCAGTTATGGACAGGGCTCCTACGAGCAGTACTTC
CASSYGQGSYEQYF
>many|TRBV11-2|-|TRBJ1-3
TGTGCCAGCAGCTCTCGTCTAGGAGGAAACACCATATATTTT
CASSSRLGGNTIYF
>-|TRBV20-1|-|TRBJ2-3
TGCAGTGCTAGGGCCAGATTCACAGATACGCAGTATTTT
CSARARFTDTQYF
>many|TRBV7-9|TRBD2|TRBJ2-3
TGTGCCAGCAGCTTCCCCCAGGAAGTAGCGGGGGACGCAGATACGCAGTATTTT
CASSFPQEVAGDADTQYF
>-|TRBV4-1|TRBD1|TRBJ1-1
TGCGCCAGCAGCCCCTCCGGGACAGGGTGGACTGAAGCTTTCTTT
CASSPSGTGWTEAFF
>few|TRBV6-2/TRBV6-3|-|TRBJ1-2
TGTGCCAGCAGTACTCCGATGGGAATCTATGGCTACACCTTC
CASSTPMGIYGYTF
>-|TRBV7-6|-|TRBJ2-7
TGTGCCAGCAGCTTAGGAGGGCCGGGGGCCGGGGAGCAGTACTTC
CASSLGGPGAGEQYF
>many|TRBV28|-|TRBJ1-2
TGTGCCAGCAGTTTATTAGTGGGGGAACCTAACTATGGCTACACCTTC
CASSLLVGEPNYGYTF
>many|TRBV7-2|-|TRBJ2-1
TGTGCCAGCAGCTTAAGGTCGTGGGGGGACAATGAGCAGTTCTTC
CASSLRSWGDNEQFF
>-|TRBV19|-|TRBJ1-6
TGTGCCAGTAGTCCGGGGAGGAGGAGCTCCTATAATTCACCCCTCCACTTT
CASSPGRRSSYNSPLHF
>few|TRBV29-1|-|TRBJ2-7
TGCAGCGTTGCAGGGGGGGATCTAAGAGAGCAGTACTTC
CSVAGGDLREQYF
>-|TRBV14|-|TRBJ1-5
TGTGCCAGCAGCCAAGATTTTAATCAGCCCCAGCATTTT
CASSQDFNQPQHF
>many|TRBV7-8|-|TRBJ2-1
TGTGCCAGCAGCTTAGAAGGCGGACGGACCTACAATGAGCAGTTCTTC
CASSLEGGRTYNEQFF
>few|TRBV27|-|TRBJ1-1
TGTGCCAGCAGTTTTGGGGGTGGGGGCGGGGCGTTCTTT
CASSFGGGGGAFF
>many|TRBV7-6|-|TRBJ1-3
TGTGCCAGCAGCCTCGGGACTCCAGACTCTGGAAACACCATATATTTT
CASSLGTPDSGNTIYF
>-|TRBV29-1|-|TRBJ1-1
TGCAGCGTGATAGGGGAGAACACTGAAGCTTTCTTT
CSVIGENTEAFF
>-|TRBV27|TRBD1|TRBJ1-6
TGTGCCAGCAGTTCGGGACAGACTAATTCACCCCTCCACTTT
CASSSGQTNSPLHF
>few|TRBV27|-|TRBJ2-7
TGTGCCAGCAGTTTAGCGGAAAAGTACGAGCAGTACTTC
CASSLAEKYEQYF
>-|TRBV11-2|-|TRBJ2-1
TGTGCCAGCAGCTTAGACGAGGGAGGCAATGAGCAGTTCTTC
CASSLDEGGNEQFF
>few|TRBV7-9|-|TRBJ2-1
TGTGCCAGCAGCCCGCCCCCCATCCATGAGCAGTTCTTC
CASSPPPIHEQFF
>-|TRBV28|TRBD1|TRBJ2-7
TGTGCCAGCAGTTTCGTAAGTCCCCGGGCCGACAGGGGAAGTAGTAGCTCCTACGAGCAGTACTTC
CASSFVSPRADRGSSSSYEQYF
>many|TRBV6-8|TRBD2|TRBJ2-1
TGTGCCAGCAGCTACCGGGGGGCCTACAATGAGCAGTTCTTC
CASSYRGAYNEQFF
>few|TRBV6-5|-|TRBJ2-5
TGTGCCAGCAGTTACTCGAGGGGGGCAGGAGAGACCCAGTACTTC
CASSYSRGAGETQYF
>few|TRBV19|-|TRBJ2-1
TGTGCCAGTAGTATCAGCGGCCGTCAGAATGAGCAGTTCTTC
CASSISGRQNEQFF
>-|TRBV28|-|TRBJ1-5
TGTGCCAGCAAATACAGACCCTTAAACAATCAGCCCCAGCATTTT
CASKYRPLNNQPQHF
>-|TRBV27|TRBD1|TRBJ2-3
TGTGCCAGCAGTTTTGGGACAGGGCGTCAGAACACAGATACGCAGTATTTT
CASSFGTGRQNTDTQYF
>-|TRBV13|TRBD2|TRBJ2-1
TGTGCCAGCAGCTTGCTAGCGGTTAACAATGAGCAGTTCTTC
CASSLLAVNNEQFF
>-|TRBV7-8|TRBD1|TRBJ2-5
TGTGCCAGCAGCTTAGAACAGGGGGCTCACATTAGGGAGACCCAGTACTTC
CASSLEQGAHIRETQYF
>few|TRBV6-6|TRBD1|TRBJ1-5
TGTGCCAGCAGTTACTCACAGGGGTACAATCAGCCCCAGCATTTT
CASSYSQGYNQPQHF